The 19 T cell receptor beta chains in this list originate from one sample, sequenced in a study of identical twins (dated by TCRdb to about 2016). The protocol used for the library was 5' RACE. Sequencing took place on an Illumina HiSeq 2000. Starting from the raw public reads, TCRdb applied fastp trimming at Q25, assembled clones with MiXCR and retained in-frame beta chains. One record per CDR3 amino acid sequence lists the most common genes and DNA. A total of 550,000 to 700,000 distinct CDR3 sequences appear in this sample, 9.6% of them only once. The ten top clones hold approximately 3.2% of the sample. These data were likewise used in another study, on yellow fever vaccine responses in identical twins.

Sequencing was done on a sample of PBMCs. The source is a woman aged 18-29 years in good health.

The chain uses TRBV5-1 and TRBJ2-3; TRBD2 matches 11 bases. Losses at the gene ends were 7 bases for V and 0 bases for J; bases not matched to a gene: 7. Germline values: CDR1 SGHRS, CDR2 YFSETQ. The CDR3 runs 16 residues. CDR3 sequence (DNA): TGCGCCAGCGGACGACTAGCGGGGCTTAGCACAGATACGCAGTATTTT. Protein sequence: CASGRLAGLSTDTQYF.

This clonotype was detected ten times or more. The chain employs TRBV20-1 and TRBJ2-5; 10 bases agree with TRBD2. The length of the CDR3 is 12 residues. The ends lost 6 bases at V and 4 bases at J; junction bases unmatched: 2. Per germline, CDR1 DFQATT and CDR2 SNEGSKA (reference sequence). The CDR3 loop is CSARTSGETQYF. In DNA form, the CDR3 reads TGCAGTGCCCGGACTAGCGGAGAGACCCAGTACTTC.

The gene calls are TRBV24-1 and TRBJ1-5; D uncertain. Trimming removed 10 bases from V and 0 bases from J, with 27 bases in between. Germline CDR1 reads KGHDR; CDR2 reads SFDVKD. The CDR3 totals 19 residues. The CDR3 protein is CATHPFQGVAEDSNQPQHF. The CDR3 nucleotides are TGTGCCACACATCCTTTCCAAGGAGTAGCGGAGGATAGCAATCAGCCCCAGCATTTT.

J is TRBJ2-3 and V is TRBV12-3 or TRBV12-4, with D perhaps matching TRBD2 (5 bases). V was trimmed by 3 bases and J by 0 bases, leaving 10 bases between them. The CDR3 extends over 15 amino acids. CDR3 protein: CASSLVRTSTDTQYF. In DNA form, the CDR3 reads TGTGCCAGCAGTTTGGTCAGGACTAGCACAGATACGCAGTATTTT.

This clonotype was recorded many times. The J gene is TRBJ2-5, the V gene TRBV5-1; D is unclear. Germline CDR1 SGHRS, CDR2 YFSETQ. This CDR3 comprises 12 residues. V shed 2 bases and J shed 2 bases, with 4 bases lying between them. This CDR3 reads CASSFDQETQYF. DNA of the CDR3: TGCGCCAGCAGCTTCGATCAAGAGACCCAGTACTTC.

The rearrangement joins TRBV6-2 or TRBV6-3 to TRBJ1-1; D is unclear. From germline, CDR1 is MNHEY and CDR2 SVGEGT. The V end was cut by 0 bases, the J end by 1 base, with 6 bases between. CDR3 length equals 14 residues. The CDR3, as DNA: TGTGCCAGCAGTTACTCCAGGACGAACACTGAAGCTTTCTTT. It yields the protein CASSYSRTNTEAFF.

This chain links TRBV6-1 with TRBJ2-7, with 9 bases that match TRBD1. The CDR3 contains 15 residues. V was clipped by 6 bases and J by 7 bases; unmatched bases: 13. Germline V gene data show CDR1 as MNHNS and CDR2 as SASEGT. The CDR3 DNA sequence: TGTGCCAGCAGCCCCAACCGGGACAGGGTGGGAGAGCAGTACTTC. Residues: CASSPNRDRVGEQYF.

This clonotype was observed a few times. The chain joins TRBV5-1 to TRBJ2-1, with TRBD2 identical over 12 bases. The J segment lost 5 bases and the V segment lost 4 bases, leaving 4 bases of the junction unmatched. From germline, CDR1 is SGHRS and CDR2 YFSETQ. CDR3 length: 15 residues. For the CDR3, the DNA is TGCGCCAGCAGCCGAAGACTAGCGGGAGACAATGAGCAGTTCTTC. Amino acid sequence: CASSRRLAGDNEQFF.

The chain links TRBV29-1 to TRBJ2-3; 12 nucleotides line up with TRBD2. The CDR3 is made up of 18 amino acids. Germline loops: CDR1 SQVTM, CDR2 ANQGSEA. V lost 1 base to trimming and J lost 2 bases; unmatched junction nucleotides: 10. The DNA of the CDR3 is TGCAGCGTTGAAGGACTAGCGGGAGTAGAGAGGAACACAGATACGCAGTATTTT. As protein: CSVEGLAGVERNTDTQYF.

At least ten counts were recorded for this clonotype. The chain links TRBV12-3 or TRBV12-4 to TRBJ2-6, with D hard to call. Trimming removed 2 bases from V and 4 bases from J, with 9 bases in between. CDR3 length: 15 amino acids. The CDR3, as DNA: TGTGCCAGCAGTTTATATGCGGCCGGGGCCAACGTCCTGACTTTC. It translates to CASSLYAAGANVLTF.

This clonotype was recorded at least ten times. CDR3 in amino acids: CASSPQERTEAFF. Here the CDR3 DNA reads TGTGCCAGCAGCCCCCAGGAAAGGACTGAAGCTTTCTTT. This chain joins TRBV7-9 and TRBJ1-1; D ambiguous. Trimming pared 5 bases from V and 5 bases from J, leaving 12 bases between. This CDR3 is 13 amino acids long. Germline V gives CDR1 SEHNR, CDR2 FQNEAQ (reference sequence).

The genes are TRBV6-5 and TRBJ2-1; D might be TRBD1 (5 bases). The CDR3 consists of 12 residues. Trimming shortened V by 10 bases and J by 5 bases, and 12 bases separated the two germline ends. Germline assignment: CDR1 MNHEY and CDR2 SVGAGI. Here the CDR3 reads CATTDRNNEQFF. CDR3 nucleotide sequence: TGTGCCACGACCGACAGAAACAATGAGCAGTTCTTC.

The V call is TRBV12-3 or TRBV12-4, the J call TRBJ1-2; a weak D match, TRBD1 (5 bases). The V gene lost 5 bases and the J gene lost 6 bases, with 13 bases spanning the gap. The CDR3 runs 13 residues. CDR3 nucleotide sequence: TGTGCCAGCAGTCCTGGGACGTCAAATGGCTACACCTTC. It specifies CASSPGTSNGYTF.

The chain has TRBV15 and TRBJ2-7, with 9 bases fitting TRBD1. The CDR3 runs 19 residues. Per the germline V gene, CDR1 is LNHNV and CDR2 is YYDKDF (reference sequence). V trimming: 3 bases; J trimming: 5 bases; junction bases outside the gene matches: 20. CDR3 in DNA: TGTGCCACCAGCAGCCGGTCAACCTGGGGGTGGGACAGGGCGGACGAGCAGTACTTC. This codes for CATSSRSTWGWDRADEQYF.

This clonotype was detected many times. This sequence joins TRBV15 and TRBJ2-6; D not resolved. Trimming removed 1 base at V and 0 bases at J, with 4 bases between. The CDR3 is 15 amino acids. CDR1 LNHNV and CDR2 YYDKDF come from the germline V gene (reference sequence). CDR3 nucleotides: TGTGCCACCAGCAGAGGGGGCTCTGGGGCCAACGTCCTGACTTTC. Amino acids: CATSRGGSGANVLTF.

This clonotype showed up just a few times. The chain uses TRBV15 and TRBJ2-4, with 8 bases identical to TRBD2. The junction had 10 bases not matched to a gene; V was cut back by 2 bases and J by 7 bases. Germline V lookup: CDR1 LNHNV, CDR2 YYDKDF (reference sequence). This CDR3 comprises 16 residues. The chain's CDR3 is CATSRTSGRGLNIQYF. CDR3 nucleotides: TGTGCCACCAGCAGAACTAGCGGCCGGGGTTTGAACATTCAGTACTTC.

Here the CDR3 reads CAISDRGKGGNTIYF. The CDR3, as DNA: TGTGCCATCAGCGACAGGGGGAAGGGTGGAAACACCATATATTTT. The chain has TRBV10-3 and TRBJ1-3; 9 nucleotides line up with TRBD1. Germline V CDR1 and CDR2: ENHRY, SYGVKD. The CDR3 length is 15 residues. The V and J ends lost 6 bases and 3 bases, in that order; junction bases with no gene match: 6.

The V call is TRBV7-8, the J call TRBJ2-3; TRBD1 matches at 7 bases. Germline V gives CDR1 SGHVS, CDR2 FQNEAQ. The junction had 8 bases not matched to a gene; V was cut back by 4 bases and J by 1 base. CDR3 size: 16 residues. The CDR3 bases are TGTGCCAGCAGCTCAGACAGGGTAGGAGGCACAGATACGCAGTATTTT. This gives the protein CASSSDRVGGTDTQYF.

This clonotype was seen many times. The CDR3 DNA sequence: TGCGCCAGCAGCCAATCGGGGGAGGTGACGGACGAGCAGTACTTC. Translating gives CASSQSGEVTDEQYF. The V call is TRBV4-3, the J call TRBJ2-7; weak D call: TRBD2 (6 bases). Trimming took off 2 bases at V and 5 bases at J, with 16 bases between the two ends. The CDR3 sequence is 15 residues long. Germline CDR1 and CDR2: LGHNA and YSLEER.